The rows below give T cell receptor beta chains drawn from one sample of a study of cytomegalovirus exposure and HLA in healthy donors. Data came from immunoSEQ multiplex PCR; TCRdb stores just in-frame clones and leaves some out. The sample consists of about 59,000 clones, more than 70% of them appearing once. The sample consisted of PBMCs. The receptors come from a man aged 25 to 45 in good health and CMV-seropositive. Both conserved end residues are part of each CDR3. D genes are given only for firm matches. The size of a clone is reported for some rows only, either as once, few or many, or as a class for expanded clones.

NA	TRBV2	TRBJ1-5	TRBD1	TGTGCCAGCAGGGGACAGGGCAGACAGCCCCAGCATTTT	CASRGQGRQPQHF
NA	TRBV6-1	TRBJ1-2	NA	TGTGCCAGCAGTGAAGCTTTTAGAAGTAACTATGGCTACACCTTC	CASSEAFRSNYGYTF
NA	TRBV6-5	TRBJ1-5	TRBD1	TGTGCCAGCAGAATGGACAGGGGAAGCAATCAGCCCCAGCATTTT	CASRMDRGSNQPQHF
NA	TRBV7-8	TRBJ2-1	NA	TGTGCCAGCAGCTTAGGGGGGCTGGGCAGGATAGAAAACAATGAGCAGTTCTTC	CASSLGGLGRIENNEQFF
once	TRBV9	TRBJ1-5	TRBD1	TGTGCCAGCAGCGATTCAGGGGGCCAGCCCCAGCATTTT	CASSDSGGQPQHF
NA	TRBV4-1	TRBJ2-4	TRBD2	TGCGCCAGCAGCCACGGAGGACTAGCGGGAGCCAAAAACATTCAGTACTTC	CASSHGGLAGAKNIQYF
NA	TRBV7-9	TRBJ2-3	NA	TGTGCCAGCAGCTCCCGGGGGACAGTGACCACAGATACGCAGTATTTT	CASSSRGTVTTDTQYF
NA	TRBV5-4	TRBJ2-1	NA	TGTGCCAGCAGCCTCATTTATGGTCCAGACAATGAGCAGTTCTTC	CASSLIYGPDNEQFF
NA	TRBV15	TRBJ2-2	TRBD1	TGTGCCACCAGCAGGGGACAGCCGAACACCGGGGAGCTGTTTTTT	CATSRGQPNTGELFF
NA	TRBV6-5	TRBJ1-2	TRBD1	TGTGCCAGCACCTTACGTCAGGGGGCGCGAGGCTACACCTTC	CASTLRQGARGYTF
NA	TRBV10-2	TRBJ1-5	NA	TGCGCCAGCAAGGGGGGGTACGATCAGCCCCAGCATTTT	CASKGGYDQPQHF
NA	TRBV5-6	TRBJ1-5	NA	TGTGCCAGCAGCGTTAGGGAGGGTGTAGGCAATCAGCCCCAGCATTTT	CASSVREGVGNQPQHF
once	TRBV21-1	TRBJ1-3	NA	TGTGCCAGCAGCAACCCCGCAGCGGATTTCTCTGGAAACACCATATATTTT	CASSNPAADFSGNTIYF
NA	TRBV27	TRBJ2-5	TRBD2	TGTGCCAGCAGTCCACGACTAGCGGGAGAGGAGACCCAGTACTTC	CASSPRLAGEETQYF
once	TRBV5-4	TRBJ2-1	NA	TGTGCCAGCAGCTTGCCAAGCGGCCAGGGGTCCTACAATGAGCAGTTCTTC	CASSLPSGQGSYNEQFF
NA	TRBV4-2	TRBJ1-1	TRBD1	TGTGCCAGCAGCCCCGTGACAGGGGCTCCTTTCTTT	CASSPVTGAPFF
NA	TRBV7-9	TRBJ2-7	TRBD2	TGTGCCAGCAGCTTGGCGGGAGAGAATTACGAGCAGTACTTC	CASSLAGENYEQYF
NA	TRBV5-4	TRBJ2-7	NA	TGTGCCAGCAACTCCGTAGACTCCGACGGCACCTACGAGCAGTACTTC	CASNSVDSDGTYEQYF
NA	TRBV14	TRBJ2-3	TRBD2	TGTGCCAGCAGCAAGGGGGCTAAGCGGGAGGTGGCGAGCACAGATACGCAGTATTTT	CASSKGAKREVASTDTQYF
NA	TRBV7-2	TRBJ1-1	NA	TGTGCCAGCAGCCGGGACATGAACACTGAAGCTTTCTTT	CASSRDMNTEAFF
NA	TRBV5-5	TRBJ2-3	TRBD2	TGTGCCAGCAGCTTTCAGGGCGGGACTACAGATACACAGTATTTT	CASSFQGGTTDTQYF
NA	TRBV2	TRBJ1-5	NA	TGTGCCAGCAGTTATGACAGGAGCAATCAGCCCCAGCATTTT	CASSYDRSNQPQHF
NA	TRBV30	TRBJ1-1	NA	TGTGCCTGGAGTCGACAGCAGAGCACTGAAGCTTTCTTT	CAWSRQQSTEAFF
NA	TRBV7-4	TRBJ2-1	NA	TGTGCCAGCAGCTTAGGCAGGGCATCCTACAATGAGCAGTTCTTC	CASSLGRASYNEQFF
NA	TRBV9	TRBJ2-6	NA	TGTGCCAGCAGCGTAGCAGGGGCTGGGGCCAACGTCCTGACTTTC	CASSVAGAGANVLTF
NA	TRBV9	TRBJ1-2	NA	TGTGCCAGCAGCTCAGGGACACCCAACTATGGCTACACCTTC	CASSSGTPNYGYTF
NA	TRBV7-9	TRBJ2-2	TRBD1	TGTGCCAGCAGCCACTCGGGACAGGGGAACACCGGGGAGCTGTTTTTT	CASSHSGQGNTGELFF
NA	TRBV6-1	TRBJ1-1	TRBD1	TGTGCCAGCAGGACAGGGCGGGCTGAAGCTTTCTTT	CASRTGRAEAFF
NA	TRBV7-7	TRBJ2-5	TRBD2	TGTGCTAGCAGCCTCGGGGGGGGGTACCAAGAGACCCAGTACTTC	CASSLGGGYQETQYF
NA	TRBV30	TRBJ1-3	NA	TGTGCCTGGAGTGGGGCGGGAGGAAACACCATATATTTT	CAWSGAGGNTIYF
NA	TRBV19	TRBJ1-5	TRBD1	TGTGCCAGTAGTATAGCCCGGACAGGGAGCAGGCCCCAGCATTTT	CASSIARTGSRPQHF
NA	TRBV28	TRBJ2-1	NA	TGTGCCAGCAGTTCCATCCTACCACGACAGAACCGCTACCGTCAACTTTCCTACAATGAGCAGTTCTTC	CASSSILPRQNRYRQLSYNEQFF
NA	TRBV6-6	TRBJ1-1	TRBD1	TGTGCCAGCAGTTACGAAGGACAGGGGGCTCTCGTTGAAGCTTTCTTT	CASSYEGQGALVEAFF
NA	TRBV7-6	TRBJ2-7	NA	TGTGCCAGCAGCTTAGGTCCCATTCCCCCCTACGAGCAGTACTTC	CASSLGPIPPYEQYF
NA	TRBV6-5	TRBJ1-1	TRBD1	TGTGCCAGCAGGATCCCGGGACAGGGGACTGAAGCTTTCTTT	CASRIPGQGTEAFF
NA	TRBV30	TRBJ2-5	NA	TGTGCCTGGATAGGGGGGGCTGGGGAGACCCAGTACTTC	CAWIGGAGETQYF
NA	TRBV7-6	TRBJ2-1	NA	TGTGCCAGCAGCTTTAGCTCCTACAATGAGCAGTTCTTC	CASSFSSYNEQFF
NA	TRBV7-3	TRBJ2-1	TRBD2	TGTGCCAGCAGCCCCTCGGGACTAGCGGGTTCGTTGGGTGAGCAGTTCTTC	CASSPSGLAGSLGEQFF
NA	TRBV11-3	TRBJ2-7	NA	TGTGCCAGCAGCTTCCGGGTTTACGAGCAGTACTTC	CASSFRVYEQYF
NA	TRBV14	TRBJ2-3	NA	TGTGCCAGCAGCCAAGAGTTACGGGGGGCCTATACCTACACAGATACGCAGTATTTT	CASSQELRGAYTYTDTQYF
NA	TRBV19	TRBJ2-5	NA	TGTGCCAGTAGTCCGGGTAGTACTTGGAAGACCCAGTACTTC	CASSPGSTWKTQYF
NA	TRBV7-3	TRBJ2-2	TRBD1	TGTGCCAGCAGCTTAACCCAGGGGGCAGGCGGGGAGCTGTTTTTT	CASSLTQGAGGELFF
NA	TRBV7-8	TRBJ1-3	NA	TGTGCCAGCAGCCGGGACGGGAGCTCTGGAAACACCATATATTTT	CASSRDGSSGNTIYF
NA	TRBV12-2	TRBJ1-2	NA	TGTGCAAGTCGCTCCCGCGCCTACACCTTC	CASRSRAYTF
NA	TRBV7-2	TRBJ2-7	TRBD2	TGTGCCAGCAGCTTCACTAGCGACTACGAGCAGTACTTC	CASSFTSDYEQYF
few	TRBV6-6	TRBJ2-5	TRBD2	TGTGCCAGCAGTCGGACTAGCGGGAGGCTTGAGACCCAGTACTTC	CASSRTSGRLETQYF
NA	TRBV28	TRBJ1-2	NA	TGTGCCAGCGGATTGCCGACAGATGGCTACACCTTC	CASGLPTDGYTF
NA	TRBV25-1	TRBJ2-2	TRBD1	TGTGCCAGCAGTGAGTCAGGGACAGTTAACACCGGGGAGCTGTTTTTT	CASSESGTVNTGELFF
NA	TRBV5-1	TRBJ2-2	NA	TGCGCCAGCAGCTTGAGACTGAACACCGGGGAGCTGTTTTTT	CASSLRLNTGELFF
NA	TRBV10-1	TRBJ1-2	NA	TGCGCCAGCAGTGAGTCAACAGGGTATGGCTACACCTTC	CASSESTGYGYTF
NA	TRBV4-1	TRBJ1-3	TRBD1	TGCGCCAGCAGCCCTCCGGGACAGATCTCTGGAAACACCATATATTTT	CASSPPGQISGNTIYF
once	TRBV28	TRBJ2-2	TRBD1	TGTGCCAGCAGTTATCGGGACAGGGTGAACACCGGGGAGCTGTTTTTT	CASSYRDRVNTGELFF
NA	TRBV7-9	TRBJ2-5	NA	TGTGCCAGCAGCTTAGCCCTACTCCGGGACACCCGCCAAGAGACCCAGTACTTC	CASSLALLRDTRQETQYF
NA	TRBV2	TRBJ1-4	NA	TGTGCCAGCAGTGTCGGGGGTGAGATGTTTTTT	CASSVGGEMFF
NA	TRBV5-4	TRBJ2-1	TRBD2	TGTGCCAGCAGCTTGGGGCTAGCGGCGGGTGGTGAGCAGTTCTTC	CASSLGLAAGGEQFF